A selection of T cell receptor beta chains follows, all from one sample in a study of chemoradiotherapy in HPV16-positive cancers. Sequencing used immunoSEQ multiplex PCR; TCRdb keeps in-frame clones, though not all of them. The sample records about 24,000 clones, roughly nine tenths being singletons. Specimen: blood, collected from a patient who underwent chemoradiotherapy. These receptors came from a human donor with HPV-associated anogenital cancer. The conserved cysteine and the conserved F or W are not part of the CDR3 here.

TRBV5-1,TRBJ2-7,ASSWGHEQY
TRBV5-4,TRBJ1-6,AGSGSGSTLH
TRBV6-4,TRBJ2-1,ASRRGLAEF
TRBV23-1,TRBJ1-4,ASSHVSGREKLF
TRBV29-1,TRBJ1-1,SVTTGWDTEAF
TRBV14,TRBJ1-3,ASSLLGQLGGNTIY
TRBV9,TRBJ1-1,ASSEWVNTEAF
TRBV11-2,TRBJ2-3,ASSSLGGAVDTQY
TRBV30,TRBJ1-3,AWSVRLGNIY
TRBV4-1,TRBJ2-1,ASSQALAGRNNEQF
TRBV6-5,TRBJ2-3,ASTWPGTDTQY
TRBV5-1,TRBJ1-2,ASSLDPTGGTGGYT
TRBV6-1,TRBJ2-5,ASSALQTYQETQY
TRBV5-4,TRBJ2-7,ASSLEVHSYEQY
TRBV9,TRBJ2-2,ASSGIQGTGELF
TRBV19,TRBJ1-5,ASTAIFIPGYNQPQH
TRBV27,TRBJ1-5,ASANRGNQPQH
TRBV10-3,TRBJ1-5,AITERNNQPQH
TRBV19,TRBJ1-5,ASSSVAGSTDNQPQH
TRBV30,TRBJ1-2,AYVRRTNYGYT
TRBV30,TRBJ2-7,ASGRGAYEQY
TRBV7-6,TRBJ2-3,ASSGDRGEQY
TRBV23-1,TRBJ1-2,ASSHSISRGINYGYT
TRBV25-1,TRBJ1-4,ASSEYLATNEKLF
TRBV30,TRBJ2-5,ALGETQY
TRBV18,TRBJ2-7,ASSPTSGGSYEQY
TRBV5-1,TRBJ2-7,ASSSFRNGPDEQY
TRBV5-1,TRBJ2-7,ASSLQGTIYDEQY
TRBV11-2,TRBJ1-2,ASSLGGDSSTF
TRBV5-6,TRBJ2-1,ASSLVGQGANEQF
TRBV13,TRBJ2-7,ASSSSGSKGEQY
TRBV18,TRBJ2-6,ASSPRDSGANVLT
TRBV18,TRBJ1-2,ASSPNLGGLLYYGYT
TRBV6-5,TRBJ2-7,ASLSPGGLEQY
TRBV7-9,TRBJ1-4,ASRPPTDEKLF
TRBV5-1,TRBJ2-7,ASSLAVQGRSEQY
TRBV21-1,TRBJ1-1,ASSKTLEGLGTEAF
TRBV19,TRBJ1-1,ASSIQGTNTEAF